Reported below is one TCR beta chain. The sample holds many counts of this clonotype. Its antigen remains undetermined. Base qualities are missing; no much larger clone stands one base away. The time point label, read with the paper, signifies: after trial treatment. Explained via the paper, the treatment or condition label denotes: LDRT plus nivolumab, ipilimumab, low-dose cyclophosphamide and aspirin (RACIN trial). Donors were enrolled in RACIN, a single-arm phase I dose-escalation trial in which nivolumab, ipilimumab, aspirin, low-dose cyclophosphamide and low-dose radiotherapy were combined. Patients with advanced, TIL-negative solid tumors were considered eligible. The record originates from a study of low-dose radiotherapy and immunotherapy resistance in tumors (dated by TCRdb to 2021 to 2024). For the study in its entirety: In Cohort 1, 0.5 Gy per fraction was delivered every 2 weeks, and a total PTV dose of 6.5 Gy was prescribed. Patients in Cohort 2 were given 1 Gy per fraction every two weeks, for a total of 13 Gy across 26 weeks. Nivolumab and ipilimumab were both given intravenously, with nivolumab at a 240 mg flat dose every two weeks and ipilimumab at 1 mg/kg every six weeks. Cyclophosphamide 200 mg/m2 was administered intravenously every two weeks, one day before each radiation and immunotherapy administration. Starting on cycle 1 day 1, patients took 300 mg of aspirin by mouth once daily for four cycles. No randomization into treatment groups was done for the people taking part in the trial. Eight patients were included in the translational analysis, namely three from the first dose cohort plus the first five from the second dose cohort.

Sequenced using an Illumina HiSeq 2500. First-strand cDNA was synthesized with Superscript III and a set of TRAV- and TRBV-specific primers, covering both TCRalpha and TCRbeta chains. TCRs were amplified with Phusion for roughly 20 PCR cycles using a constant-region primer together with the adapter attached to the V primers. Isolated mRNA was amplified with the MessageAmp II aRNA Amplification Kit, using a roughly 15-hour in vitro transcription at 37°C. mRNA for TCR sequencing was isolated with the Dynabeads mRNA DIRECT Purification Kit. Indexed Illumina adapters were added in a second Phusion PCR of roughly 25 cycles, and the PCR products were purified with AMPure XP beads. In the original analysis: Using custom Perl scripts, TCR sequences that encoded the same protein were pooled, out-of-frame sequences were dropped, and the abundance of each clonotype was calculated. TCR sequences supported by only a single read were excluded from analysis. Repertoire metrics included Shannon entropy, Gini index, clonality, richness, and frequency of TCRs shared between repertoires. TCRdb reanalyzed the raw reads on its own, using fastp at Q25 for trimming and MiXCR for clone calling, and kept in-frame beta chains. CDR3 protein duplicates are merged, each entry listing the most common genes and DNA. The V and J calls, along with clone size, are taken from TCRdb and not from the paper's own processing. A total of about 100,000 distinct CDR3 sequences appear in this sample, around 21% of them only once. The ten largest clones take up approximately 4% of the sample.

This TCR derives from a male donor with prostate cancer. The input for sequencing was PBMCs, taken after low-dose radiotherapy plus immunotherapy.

The CDR3 is CASSDGGGAGETQYF. The base sequence is TGTGCCAGCAGTGACGGCGGGGGGGCCGGAGAGACCCAGTACTTC. The chain links TRBV6-2 or TRBV6-3 with TRBJ2-5; 9 of the junction bases match TRBD2. CDR1 and CDR2 (MNHEY, SVGEGT) derive from the germline V gene. The CDR3 holds 15 amino acids from the cysteine to the phenylalanine. Only the CDR3 DNA stays, 45 bases, in frame from base 1. Trimming accounts for 5 bases at V and 4 bases at J, while the number of junction bases matched to no gene is 8.